The 18 T cell receptor beta chains in this list originate from one sample, sequenced in a study of Tregs in tolerant kidney transplant recipients. The antigens for these receptors are not known. Sequencing used immunoSEQ multiplex PCR; TCRdb keeps in-frame clones, though not all of them. The sample yields under 45,000 clones, less than 97% seen once. Specimen: Tregs from blood cultured with allogeneic cells. All receptors derive from a human donor in good health.

The rearrangement joins TRBV7-6 to TRBJ1-2; 7 bases are a match to TRBD1. The germline gives CDR1 SGHVS, CDR2 FNYEAQ. The CDR3 is 16 residues long. With 6 bases clipped from V and 7 bases from J, the junction kept 17 bases outside the gene matches. CDR3 sequence (DNA): TGTGCCAGCAGTTTCAGTCCCGACAGGGTGGGCTCTGGCTACACCTTC. It codes for CASSFSPDRVGSGYTF.

The rearrangement links TRBV7-9 to TRBJ2-7, with a possible D match to TRBD2 (6 bases). Trimming pared 5 bases from V and 12 bases from J, leaving 17 bases between. CDR1 SEHNR and CDR2 FQNEAQ come from the germline V gene (reference sequence). The CDR3 consists of 12 residues. The CDR3 DNA sequence: TGTGCCAGCAGCCTAGGGACTGGGGCTGGGTACTTC. Translated: CASSLGTGAGYF. Combining the CDR3 with reference TRBV7-9 and TRBJ2-7 gives the whole variable domain DTGVSQNPRHKITKRGQNVTFRCDPISEHNRLYWYRQTLGQGPEFLTYFQNEAQLEKSRLLSDRFSAERPKGSFSTLEIQRTEQGDSAMYLCASSLGTGAGYFGPGTRLTVT.

J is TRBJ2-3 and V is TRBV16; D unclear. CDR1 KGHSY and CDR2 FQNENV come from the germline V gene. The length of the CDR3 is 10 residues. Trimming removed 2 bases at V and 8 bases at J, with 2 bases between. CDR3 amino acids: CASSQGTQYF. The CDR3 bases are TGTGCCAGCAGCCAAGGTACGCAGTATTTT.

CDR3 residues: CASSPDGYNEQFF. The CDR3 DNA reads as TGTGCCAGCAGCCCCGACGGCTACAATGAGCAGTTCTTC. V and J are TRBV11-3 and TRBJ2-1; D remains ambiguous. Trimming shortened V by 5 bases and J by 3 bases, and 8 bases separated the two germline ends. This CDR3 is 13 amino acids long. CDR1 SGHNT and CDR2 YENEEA come from the germline V gene.

The V gene is TRBV11-2, the J gene TRBJ2-7; TRBD1 matches 8 bases. J gave up 0 bases and V 5 bases, and 9 bases lay outside the gene matches. CDR3 length: 16 residues. Germline loops: CDR1 SGHAT, CDR2 FQNNGV. CDR3 amino acids: CASSRYRGSLSYEQYF. The DNA for the CDR3 is TGTGCCAGCAGCCGTTACAGGGGGAGCCTCTCCTACGAGCAGTACTTC.

The chain couples TRBV7-6 to TRBJ1-2, with 8 positions matching TRBD1. CDR3 length: 15 residues. The V gene's germline CDR1 is SGHVS and CDR2 FNYEAQ. V was clipped by 5 bases and J by 1 base; unmatched bases: 6. CDR3 nucleotide sequence: TGTGCCAGCAGCCCCCGACAGGGGTATAACTATGGCTACACCTTC. It yields the protein CASSPRQGYNYGYTF.

The chain has TRBV30 and TRBJ2-2; D call uncertain. Germline CDR1 reads GTSNPN; CDR2 reads SVGIG (reference sequence). With 0 bases removed from V and 6 bases from J, the gap between germline ends came to 8 bases. The length of the CDR3 is 13 residues. DNA for the CDR3: TGTGCCTGGAGTGTACTGGGTTCCGGGGAGCTGTTTTTT. Translation: CAWSVLGSGELFF.

The V call is TRBV19, the J call TRBJ2-3; a weak D match, TRBD1 (5 bases). CDR3 length: 15 amino acids. Germline CDR1 and CDR2: LNHDA and SQIVND (reference sequence). V lost 5 bases and J lost 4, with 16 bases in between. Here the CDR3 reads CASSPTRVLSDTQYF. In nucleotides, the CDR3 is TGTGCCAGTAGTCCGACCAGGGTATTGTCAGATACGCAGTATTTT. The variable domain in full, completed from reference TRBV19 and TRBJ2-3, reads DGGITQSPKYLFRKEGQNVTLSCEQNLNHDAMYWYRQDPGQGLRLIYYSQIVNDFQKGDIAEGYSVSREKKESFPLTVTSAQKNPTAFYLCASSPTRVLSDTQYFGPGTRLTVL.

This sequence joins TRBV5-4 and TRBJ2-7; TRBD1 matches at 10 bases. The CDR3 has 15 residues. Trimming took 1 base from V and 2 from J; bases not matched to a gene: 3. Germline CDR1 and CDR2: SGHNT and YYREEE (reference sequence). As DNA, the CDR3 is TGTGCCAGCAGCTTGAGCGGACAGGGGGCCTACGAGCAGTACTTC. As protein: CASSLSGQGAYEQYF.

This chain uses TRBV18 with TRBJ1-1; no definite D call. CDR1 is KGHSH and CDR2 is LQKENI in the germline V gene. The CDR3 is 16 amino acids. Deletions cut 6 bases from V and 4 bases from J, with 21 bases between. The CDR3 protein is CASSSETPRGGTEAFF. CDR3 DNA sequence: TGTGCCAGCTCCTCGGAGACACCACGCGGCGGCACTGAAGCTTTCTTT.

The J gene is TRBJ2-1, the V gene TRBV6-1, with TRBD1 matching over 10 bases. The V segment lost 11 bases and the J segment 7 bases; nucleotides outside the gene matches: 11. This CDR3 comprises 14 residues. Germline lookup yields CDR1 MNHNS and CDR2 SASEGT. CDR3 sequence reads: CAAARTGGANEQFF. CDR3 coding DNA: TGTGCCGCAGCCAGGACAGGGGGTGCGAATGAGCAGTTCTTC.

J is TRBJ2-1 and V is TRBV4-2; a weak D match, TRBD2 (6 bases). CDR3 length: 17 amino acids. V shed 0 bases and J shed 0 bases, with 12 bases lying between them. Germline-derived CDR1 and CDR2 are LGHNA and YNFKEQ. The CDR3 DNA reads as TGTGCCAGCAGCCAAGATTTAAGGGGAGGCTCCTACAATGAGCAGTTCTTC. Its translation: CASSQDLRGGSYNEQFF.

The chain employs TRBV7-3 and TRBJ1-1, with 7 bases aligning to TRBD1. The CDR3 totals 15 residues. Germline CDR1 SGHTA, CDR2 FQGTGA. Germline trimming cut 8 bases from V and 0 bases from J; bases unmatched to any gene: 9. CDR3: CASEPHRGMNTEAFF. The CDR3 bases are TGTGCCAGCGAACCCCACAGGGGAATGAACACTGAAGCTTTCTTT.

The rearrangement links TRBV6-1 to TRBJ1-1; no definite D call. Germline lookup yields CDR1 MNHNS and CDR2 SASEGT. CDR3 length equals 11 residues. V was cut by 2 bases and J by 14 bases, with 12 bases left in between. The CDR3, as DNA: TGTGCCAGCAGTGAACGTCCTCCGTGCTTCTTT. It yields the protein CASSERPPCFF.

The chain employs TRBV5-1 and TRBJ1-4; D remains ambiguous. This CDR3 is built from 15 residues. CDR1 is SGHRS and CDR2 is YFSETQ in the germline V gene. Trimming removed 2 bases at V and 4 bases at J, with 12 bases between. The CDR3 protein is CASSLVGRVNEKLFF. CDR3 sequence (DNA): TGCGCCAGCAGCTTAGTAGGACGGGTTAATGAAAAACTGTTTTTT.

The rearrangement joins TRBV7-8 to TRBJ1-2, with D maybe TRBD1 (5 bases). CDR3 length: 13 residues. V lost 2 bases, J lost 9 bases, and 13 bases lay in between. The germline V gene encodes CDR1 SGHVS and CDR2 FQNEAQ. For the CDR3, the DNA is TGTGCCAGCAGCTTAACCCGGGGGGGAAGCTACACCTTC. Translating it yields CASSLTRGGSYTF.

A remark on this clone: Other DNA sequences of this sample code for an identical CDR3. The chain carries TRBV29-1 and TRBJ2-1; D unclear. The CDR3 extends over 11 amino acids. Looked up from germline, CDR1 is SQVTM and CDR2 is ANQGSEA. Trimming took off 6 bases at V and 4 bases at J, with 7 bases between the two ends. CDR3 sequence reads: CSVDGYNEQFF. CDR3 bases: TGCAGCGTGGACGGTTACAATGAGCAGTTCTTC.

The chain is built from TRBV7-2 and TRBJ2-7; TRBD2 might be the D (5 bases). With 5 bases removed from V and 1 base from J, the gap between germline ends came to 12 bases. This CDR3 contains 14 residues. From germline, CDR1 is SGHTA and CDR2 FQGNSA. The CDR3 loop is CASSRRAESYEQYF. CDR3 coding DNA: TGTGCCAGCAGCCGGCGGGCGGAATCCTACGAGCAGTACTTC.